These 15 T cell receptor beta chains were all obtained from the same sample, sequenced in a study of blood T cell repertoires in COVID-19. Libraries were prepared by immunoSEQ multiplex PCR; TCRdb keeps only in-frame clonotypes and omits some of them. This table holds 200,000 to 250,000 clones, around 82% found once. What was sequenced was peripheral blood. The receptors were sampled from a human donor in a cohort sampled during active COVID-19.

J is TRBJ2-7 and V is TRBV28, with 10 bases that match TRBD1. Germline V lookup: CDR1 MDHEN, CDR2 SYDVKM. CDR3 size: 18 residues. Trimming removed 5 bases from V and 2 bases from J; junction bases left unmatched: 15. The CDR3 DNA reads TGTGCCAGCAGTGCCCCCGGGACAGGGGTGAAACAGGCCTACGAGCAGTACTTC. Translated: CASSAPGTGVKQAYEQYF.

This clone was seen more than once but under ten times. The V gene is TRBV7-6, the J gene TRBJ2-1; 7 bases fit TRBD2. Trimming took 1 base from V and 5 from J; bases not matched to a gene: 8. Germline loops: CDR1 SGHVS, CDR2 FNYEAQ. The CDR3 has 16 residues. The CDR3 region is CASSLGIASGNNEQFF. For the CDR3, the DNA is TGTGCCAGCAGCTTAGGAATTGCTAGCGGCAACAATGAGCAGTTCTTC.

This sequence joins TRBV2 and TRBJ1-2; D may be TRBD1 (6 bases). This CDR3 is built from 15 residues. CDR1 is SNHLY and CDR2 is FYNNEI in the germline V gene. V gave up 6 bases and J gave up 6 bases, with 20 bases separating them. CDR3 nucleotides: TGTGCCAGCAGGTCGCCACAGGGCCCATCGGATGGCTACACCTTC. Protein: CASRSPQGPSDGYTF.

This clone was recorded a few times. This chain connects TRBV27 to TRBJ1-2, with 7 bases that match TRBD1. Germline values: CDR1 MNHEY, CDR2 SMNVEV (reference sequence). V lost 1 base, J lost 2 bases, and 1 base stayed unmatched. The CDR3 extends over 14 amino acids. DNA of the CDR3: TGTGCCAGCAGTTTATACAGGGGAAACTATGGCTACACCTTC. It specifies CASSLYRGNYGYTF.

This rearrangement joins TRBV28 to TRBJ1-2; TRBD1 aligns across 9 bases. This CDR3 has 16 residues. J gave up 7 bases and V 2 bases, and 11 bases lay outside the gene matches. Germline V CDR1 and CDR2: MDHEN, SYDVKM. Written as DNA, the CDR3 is TGTGCCAGCAGTTTAGTGACAGGGGGGAATCTGGGTGGCTACACCTTC. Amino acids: CASSLVTGGNLGGYTF.

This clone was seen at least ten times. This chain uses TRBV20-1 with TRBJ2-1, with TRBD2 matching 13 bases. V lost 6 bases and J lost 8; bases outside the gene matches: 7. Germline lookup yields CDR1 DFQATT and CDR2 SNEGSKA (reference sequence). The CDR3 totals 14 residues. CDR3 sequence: CSASGTSGMDEQFF. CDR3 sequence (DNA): TGCAGTGCCAGTGGGACTAGCGGGATGGATGAGCAGTTCTTC.

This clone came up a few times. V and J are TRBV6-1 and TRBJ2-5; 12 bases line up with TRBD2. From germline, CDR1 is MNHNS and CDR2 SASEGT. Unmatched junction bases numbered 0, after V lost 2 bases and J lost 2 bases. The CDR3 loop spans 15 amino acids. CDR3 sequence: CASSELAGGQETQYF. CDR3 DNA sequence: TGTGCCAGCAGTGAACTAGCGGGGGGGCAAGAGACCCAGTACTTC.

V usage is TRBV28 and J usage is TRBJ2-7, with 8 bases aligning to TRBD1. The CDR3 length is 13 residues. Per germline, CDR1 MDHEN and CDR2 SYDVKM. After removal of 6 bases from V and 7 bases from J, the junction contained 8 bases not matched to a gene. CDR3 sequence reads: CASSLFNRGEQYF. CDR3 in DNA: TGTGCCAGCAGCCTCTTTAACAGGGGGGAGCAGTACTTC.

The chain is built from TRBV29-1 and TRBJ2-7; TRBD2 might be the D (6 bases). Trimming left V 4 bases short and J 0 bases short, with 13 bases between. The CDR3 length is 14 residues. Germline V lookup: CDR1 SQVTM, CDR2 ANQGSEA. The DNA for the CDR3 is TGCAGCGTTGCGGCGGGAAGGTACTCCTACGAGCAGTACTTC. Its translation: CSVAAGRYSYEQYF.

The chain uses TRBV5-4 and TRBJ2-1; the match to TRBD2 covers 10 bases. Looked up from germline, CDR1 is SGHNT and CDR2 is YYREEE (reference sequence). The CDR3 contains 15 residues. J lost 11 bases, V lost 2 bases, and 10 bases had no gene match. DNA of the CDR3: TGTGCCAGCAGCTTTAAAAAGCGGGAGGGTGAAAAGCAGTTCTTC. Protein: CASSFKKREGEKQFF.

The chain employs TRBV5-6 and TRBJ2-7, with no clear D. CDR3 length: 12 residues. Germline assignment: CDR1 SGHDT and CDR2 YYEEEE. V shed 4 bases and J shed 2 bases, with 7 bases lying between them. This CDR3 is CASSRNTYEQYF. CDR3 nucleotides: TGTGCCAGCAGCCGAAACACCTACGAGCAGTACTTC.

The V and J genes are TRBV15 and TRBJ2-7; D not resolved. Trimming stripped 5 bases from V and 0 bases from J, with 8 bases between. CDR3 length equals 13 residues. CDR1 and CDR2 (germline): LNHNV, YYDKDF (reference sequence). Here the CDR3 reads CATSLAGSYEQYF. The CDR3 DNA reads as TGTGCCACCAGCTTGGCAGGCTCCTACGAGCAGTACTTC. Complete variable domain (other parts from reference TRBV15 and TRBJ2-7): DAMVIQNPRYQVTQFGKPVTLSCSQTLNHNVMYWYQQKSSQAPKLLFHYYDKDFNNEADTPDNFQSRRPNTSFCFLDIRSPGLGDTAMYLCATSLAGSYEQYFGPGTRLTVT.

This CDR3 is CASTRPTGIYGYTF. DNA of the CDR3: TGTGCCAGCACCCGACCCACAGGGATCTATGGCTACACCTTC. The chain carries TRBV28 and TRBJ1-2, with D possibly matching TRBD1 (6 bases). CDR1 and CDR2 (germline): MDHEN, SYDVKM. The ends were cut back, 7 bases at V and 4 bases at J, with 16 bases in the middle. The CDR3 has 14 amino acids.

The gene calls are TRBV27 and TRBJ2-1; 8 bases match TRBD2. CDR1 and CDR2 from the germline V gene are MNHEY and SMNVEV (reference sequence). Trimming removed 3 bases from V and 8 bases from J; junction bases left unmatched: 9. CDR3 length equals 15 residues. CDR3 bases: TGTGCCAGCAGTTTTCTAGCGGGCGAAAGGGATGAGCAGTTCTTC. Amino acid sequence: CASSFLAGERDEQFF.

The CDR3 loop is CASSELGPGYNEQFF. The CDR3 nucleotides read TGTGCCAGCAGTGAACTCGGTCCGGGATACAATGAGCAGTTCTTC. The V gene is TRBV25-1, the J gene TRBJ2-1; possibly TRBD2 for D (5 bases). Trimming removed 2 bases at V and 4 bases at J, with 12 bases between. The CDR3 is made up of 15 amino acids. Germline-derived CDR1 and CDR2 are MGHDK and SYGVNS.